A single sample gave rise to the 10 T cell receptor beta chains below, sequenced in a study of blood T cell repertoires in COVID-19 (dated by TCRdb to about 2020). Library preparation was by the immunoSEQ multiplex PCR assay. Not all clones reach the TCRdb copy of this immuneACCESS table, which keeps in-frame sequences only. Checked studies attribute under half of the gap to unresolved V genes and leave the rest unexplained. The sample includes some 180,000 clones, with roughly 88% observed a single time. The ten largest clones capture roughly a sixth of the sample. Material: peripheral blood. Receptors were obtained from a man aged 50 to 60 with COVID-19, enrolled during active disease.

This clone has more than one count but fewer than ten. The V call is TRBV6-4, the J call TRBJ1-6, with 7 positions matching TRBD1. Germline values: CDR1 MRHNA, CDR2 SNTAGT. V lost 6 bases, J lost 5 bases, and 4 bases stayed unmatched. The CDR3 is 14 residues long. For the CDR3, the DNA is TGTGCCAGCAGCGCCACAGGGGATAATTCACCCCTCCACTTT. Translated, it gives CASSATGDNSPLHF.

The rearrangement joins TRBV21-1 to TRBJ1-2; the D segment call TRBD1 is taken from the table without a DNA check. TRBV21-1 is flagged as a pseudogene. The CDR3 covers 15 residues. Written as DNA, the CDR3 is TGTGCCAGCAGCAAGGAGGGACAGAGACTCTATGGCTACACCTTC. As protein: CASSKEGQRLYGYTF.

The chain couples TRBV7-9 to TRBJ1-2; D is perhaps TRBD1 (6 bases). V was trimmed by 6 bases and J by 4 bases, leaving 15 bases between them. The germline V gene has CDR1 SEHNR and CDR2 FQNEAQ (reference sequence). The CDR3 sequence is 14 residues long. The CDR3 sequence: CASSSDRRLYGYTF. The CDR3 DNA sequence: TGTGCCAGCAGTTCCGACAGGCGACTCTATGGCTACACCTTC. Based on the CDR3 plus reference TRBV7-9 and TRBJ1-2, the full variable domain is DTGVSQNPRHKITKRGQNVTFRCDPISEHNRLYWYRQTLGQGPEFLTYFQNEAQLEKSRLLSDRFSAERPKGSFSTLEIQRTEQGDSAMYLCASSSDRRLYGYTFGSGTRLTVV.

This clone was seen only once. The chain recombines TRBV28 with TRBJ2-1; 10 bases align to TRBD2. This CDR3 contains 16 residues. J was trimmed by 3 bases and V by 5 bases; bases with no gene match: 7. Germline CDR1 is MDHEN and CDR2 is SYDVKM. The CDR3 coding sequence is TGTGCCAGCAGTCAAACCGGGACTAGCGTCTACAATGAGCAGTTCTTC. Protein: CASSQTGTSVYNEQFF.

The chain's CDR3 is CASSYAASGRASTQYF. In DNA form, the CDR3 reads TGTGCCAGCAGTTACGCTGCTAGCGGGAGGGCTAGCACGCAGTATTTT. V and J are TRBV6-6 and TRBJ2-3, with 12 nucleotides matching TRBD2. This CDR3 region has 16 residues. Germline V gives CDR1 MNHNY, CDR2 SVGAGI (reference sequence). The V segment lost 2 bases and the J segment 9 bases; nucleotides outside the gene matches: 9.

This clone was found a few times. The V call is TRBV3-1 (or the pseudogene TRBV3-2), the J call TRBJ1-2; tentative D call: TRBD1 (5 bases). This CDR3 comprises 15 residues. Germline V gene lookup returns CDR1 LGHDT and CDR2 YNNKEL (reference sequence). The V and J ends lost 1 base and 4 bases respectively, with 13 bases between them. The CDR3, as DNA: TGTGCCAGCAGCCAAGGAGGGAGGGGCTCCTATGGCTACACCTTC. It codes for CASSQGGRGSYGYTF.

V is TRBV2 and J is TRBJ1-1; the match to TRBD1 covers 11 bases. Germline V gene lookup returns CDR1 SNHLY and CDR2 FYNNEI. V shed 7 bases and J 3 bases; nucleotides not matched to a gene: 7. This CDR3 has 15 residues. The CDR3 region is CASIRTGGADTEAFF. In DNA, the CDR3 is TGTGCCAGCATTCGGACAGGGGGCGCGGACACTGAAGCTTTCTTT.

The chain employs TRBV19 and TRBJ2-5; the match to TRBD1 covers 12 bases. This CDR3 has 14 amino acids. The J segment lost 7 bases and the V segment lost 6 bases, leaving 6 bases of the junction unmatched. CDR1 is LNHDA, CDR2 SQIVND, per germline (reference sequence). As DNA, the CDR3 is TGTGCCAGTAGCGGGACAGGGGGCGCTGGGACCCAGTACTTC. This translates into CASSGTGGAGTQYF.

This clone was recorded a few times. The J gene is TRBJ2-1, the V gene TRBV6-2 or TRBV6-3, with 8 bases lining up with TRBD1. This CDR3 has 14 amino acids. Germline CDR1 and CDR2: MNHEY and SVGEGT. Trimming cost V 3 bases and J 4 bases; bases outside gene matches: 2. The CDR3 here is CASSYWTGYNEQFF. The CDR3 DNA is TGTGCCAGCAGTTATTGGACAGGGTACAATGAGCAGTTCTTC.

The chain couples TRBV19 to TRBJ2-1; the match to TRBD2 covers 8 bases. Germline trimming cut 4 bases from V and 4 bases from J; bases unmatched to any gene: 6. This CDR3 is built from 15 residues. Germline V CDR1 and CDR2: LNHDA, SQIVND (reference sequence). In nucleotides, the CDR3 is TGTGCCAGTAGTAAGAGCGGGGGCCGGTACAATGAGCAGTTCTTC. The encoded protein is CASSKSGGRYNEQFF.